This T cell receptor (beta chain) was profiled in a study of preoperative IRX-2 immunotherapy in early breast cancer. Repertoires were generated with immunoSEQ multiplex PCR, while TCRdb's copy carries only in-frame clones and drops some. The sample contains 3,000 to 4,000 clones, around 66% of which appear only once. The germline gives CDR1 MNHGY, CDR2 SAAAGT. The CDR3 length is 16 residues. V gave up 7 bases and J gave up 0 bases; unmatched junction bases: 8. As to treatment: preoperative locoregional IRX-2 cytokine immunotherapy. Patients received preoperative, locoregional IRX-2 cytokine immunotherapy in a phase Ib study.

The sequences come from tumor tissue, collected before IRX-2 immunotherapy. The chain uses TRBV6-8 and TRBJ1-4; TRBD1 matches 7 bases. The receptor's source is a human donor with breast cancer. The CDR3 DNA follows: TGTGCCAGCAAAACGGGACAGACTGCAACTAATGAAAAACTGTTTTTT. It is translated as CASKTGQTATNEKLFF.